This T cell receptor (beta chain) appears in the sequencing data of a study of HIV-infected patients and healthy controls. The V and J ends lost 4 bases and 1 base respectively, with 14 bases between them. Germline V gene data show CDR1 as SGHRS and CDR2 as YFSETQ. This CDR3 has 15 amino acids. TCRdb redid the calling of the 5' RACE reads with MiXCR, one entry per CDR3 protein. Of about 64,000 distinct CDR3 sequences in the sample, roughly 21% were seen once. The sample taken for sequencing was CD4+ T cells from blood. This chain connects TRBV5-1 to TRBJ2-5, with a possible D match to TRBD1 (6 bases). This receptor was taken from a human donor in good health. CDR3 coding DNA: TGCGCCAGCAGCCTGTCGGGACATCCCCAAGAGACCCAGTACTTC. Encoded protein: CASSLSGHPQETQYF.